The present T cell receptor beta chain was sequenced within a study of T cell repertoires in cytomegalovirus infection. Study-wide context: Recently identified HLA-C-restricted CMV epitopes and well-studied HLA-B-restricted CMV epitopes were used by the study. Matching HLA type and CMV infection were both indicated by public TCR beta signatures.

Each CDR3 protein gets one entry after TCRdb re-called the reads with MiXCR. The sample yields about a million distinct CDR3 sequences, roughly a third seen once. The CDR3 runs 13 residues. The V end lost 3 bases, the J end lost 5 bases, and 11 bases lay between the germline ends. Germline values: CDR1 MNHEY, CDR2 SVGEGT. Study observations and caveats: Using cumulative public TCR beta family frequency, the authors identified those who carried CMV together with the relevant HLA.

The table lists this clonotype with a few counts. What it recognizes is unknown. The chain is built from TRBV6-2 or TRBV6-3 and TRBJ2-7; no clear D gene. Sample: cultured CD8+ T cells from PBMCs, taken from culture after CMV antigen stimulation. This TCR was sampled from a human donor in good health (CMV status not recorded). Some clones in this sample may be carry-over from other donors' samples. For the CDR3, the DNA is TGTGCCAGCAGTTATTCCGTCCTTGACGAGCAGTACGTC. It codes for CASSYSVLDEQYV.